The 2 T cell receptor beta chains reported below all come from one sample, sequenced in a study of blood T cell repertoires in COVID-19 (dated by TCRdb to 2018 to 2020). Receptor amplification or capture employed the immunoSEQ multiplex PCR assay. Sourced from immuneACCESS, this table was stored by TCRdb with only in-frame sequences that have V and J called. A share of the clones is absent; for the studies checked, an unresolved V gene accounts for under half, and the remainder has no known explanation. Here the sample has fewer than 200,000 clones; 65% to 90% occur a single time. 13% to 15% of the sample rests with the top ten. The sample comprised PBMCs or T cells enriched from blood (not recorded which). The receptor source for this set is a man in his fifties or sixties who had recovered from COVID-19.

The CDR3 sequence is CASSPGANTEAFF. Here the CDR3 DNA reads TGTGCCAGCAGCCCAGGGGCGAACACTGAAGCTTTCTTT. This chain uses TRBV7-3 with TRBJ1-1; tentative D call: TRBD1 (6 bases). Trimming removed 5 bases at V and 1 base at J, with 8 bases between. CDR3 length: 13 amino acids. From germline, CDR1 is SGHTA and CDR2 FQGTGA.

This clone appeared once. The DNA for the CDR3 is TGTGCCAGCAGCTTACAGGGGACCAAAAACATTCAGTACTTC. It encodes CASSLQGTKNIQYF. The chain uses TRBV7-8 and TRBJ2-4; possible D gene TRBD1, 6 bases. CDR1 and CDR2 (germline): SGHVS, FQNEAQ. V was clipped by 2 bases and J by 2 bases, with 7 bases between them. CDR3 length: 14 residues.